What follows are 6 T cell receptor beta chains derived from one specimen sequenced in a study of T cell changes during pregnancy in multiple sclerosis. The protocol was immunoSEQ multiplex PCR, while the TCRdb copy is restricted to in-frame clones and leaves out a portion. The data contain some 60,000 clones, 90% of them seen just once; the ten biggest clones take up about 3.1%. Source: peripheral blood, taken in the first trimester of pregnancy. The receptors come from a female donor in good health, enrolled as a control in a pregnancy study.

Here the CDR3 DNA reads TGTGCCAGCAGCTTAGAGTCGGGGGGGCGCACAGATACGCAGTATTTT. Its protein product is CASSLESGGRTDTQYF. This sequence joins TRBV7-2 and TRBJ2-3; 8 nucleotides agree with TRBD2. The V and J ends lost 1 base and 1 base, in that order; junction bases with no gene match: 4. Germline V gene sequence: CDR1 SGHTA, CDR2 FQGNSA. This CDR3 is built from 16 residues. Full variable domain (remainder filled in from reference TRBV7-2 and TRBJ2-3): GAGVSQSPSNKVTEKGKDVELRCDPISGHTALYWYRQSLGQGLEFLIYFQGNSAPDKSGLPSDRFSAERTGGSVSTLTIQRTQQEDSAVYLCASSLESGGRTDTQYFGPGTRLTVL.

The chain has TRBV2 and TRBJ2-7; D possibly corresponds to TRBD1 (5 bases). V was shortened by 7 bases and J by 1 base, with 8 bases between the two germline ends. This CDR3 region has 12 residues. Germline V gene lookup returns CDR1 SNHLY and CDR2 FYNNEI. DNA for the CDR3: TGTGCCAGCAATAGGGGTTCCTACGAGCAGTACTTC. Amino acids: CASNRGSYEQYF.

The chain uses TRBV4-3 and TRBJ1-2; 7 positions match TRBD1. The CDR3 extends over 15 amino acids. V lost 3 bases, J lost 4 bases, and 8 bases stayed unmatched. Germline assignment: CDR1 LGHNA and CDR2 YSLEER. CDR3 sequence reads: CASSHSDRVPYGYTF. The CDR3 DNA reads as TGCGCCAGCAGCCACTCAGACAGGGTACCCTATGGCTACACCTTC.

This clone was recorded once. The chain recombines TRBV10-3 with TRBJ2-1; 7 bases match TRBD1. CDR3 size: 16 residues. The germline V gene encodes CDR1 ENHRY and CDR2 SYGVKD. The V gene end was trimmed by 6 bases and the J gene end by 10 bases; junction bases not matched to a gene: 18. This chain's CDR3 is CAISALRDSVGQEQFF. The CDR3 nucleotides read TGTGCCATCAGCGCCTTGAGGGACAGCGTGGGACAGGAGCAGTTCTTC.

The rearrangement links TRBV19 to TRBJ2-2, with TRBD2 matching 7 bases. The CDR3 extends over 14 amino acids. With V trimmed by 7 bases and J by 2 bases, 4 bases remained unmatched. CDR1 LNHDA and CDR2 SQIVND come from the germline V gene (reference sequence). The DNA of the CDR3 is TGTGCCAGTATTCCGGGACTAAACACCGGGGAGCTGTTTTTT. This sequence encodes CASIPGLNTGELFF.

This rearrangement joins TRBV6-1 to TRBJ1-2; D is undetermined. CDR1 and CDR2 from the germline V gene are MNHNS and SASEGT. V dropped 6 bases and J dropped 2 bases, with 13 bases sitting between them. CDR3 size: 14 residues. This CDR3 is CASRYSSQNYGYTF. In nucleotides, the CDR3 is TGTGCCAGCAGGTACAGCTCCCAAAACTATGGCTACACCTTC.